What follows are 25 T cell receptor beta chains derived from one specimen sequenced in a study of T cell responses to AZD1222 COVID-19 vaccine. Generated by immunoSEQ multiplex PCR, the TCRdb table keeps only in-frame clones and is missing some. This sample has about 110,000 clones, with roughly 84% found just once. Sequencing was performed on peripheral blood, taken on day 0 of AZD1222 vaccination. The receptors were gathered from an adult in good health.

V is TRBV10-3 and J is TRBJ2-3, with D perhaps TRBD1 (6 bases). The germline V and J ends were trimmed by 10 bases and 1 base, with 12 bases remaining between them. Germline assignment: CDR1 ENHRY and CDR2 SYGVKD. This CDR3 comprises 13 residues. The CDR3 protein is CATTGRGTDTQYF. CDR3 nucleotides: TGTGCCACGACAGGCCGCGGCACAGATACGCAGTATTTT.

This clone was recorded once. The chain has TRBV11-2 and TRBJ1-3; D call uncertain. The V end lost 2 bases, the J end lost 0 bases, and 17 bases lay between the germline ends. Germline V lookup: CDR1 SGHAT, CDR2 FQNNGV. CDR3 length: 18 residues. DNA for the CDR3: TGTGCCAGCAGCTTAATAGGTGGCAGCTTTCTCTCTGGAAACACCATATATTTT. It translates to CASSLIGGSFLSGNTIYF.

The chain recombines TRBV19 with TRBJ1-3; D is uncertain. The germline V gene encodes CDR1 LNHDA and CDR2 SQIVND (reference sequence). V was cut by 2 bases and J by 0 bases, with 8 bases left in between. The CDR3 covers 15 residues. CDR3 in DNA: TGTGCCAGTAGTATATCGGGTTTCTCTGGAAACACCATATATTTT. Residues: CASSISGFSGNTIYF.

This clone has a handful of counts. This sequence joins TRBV18 and TRBJ1-2; possibly TRBD1 for D (5 bases). This CDR3 region has 15 residues. V was pared by 6 bases and J by 6 bases, with 20 bases between. CDR1 is KGHSH, CDR2 LQKENI, per germline. The CDR3 DNA reads TGTGCCAGCTCCTCCCAGGGATCCTTGGGGCATGGCTACACCTTC. Amino acid sequence: CASSSQGSLGHGYTF.

This chain uses TRBV7-3 with TRBJ2-1; 12 bases line up with TRBD2. Germline CDR1 and CDR2: SGHTA and FQGTGA. The V and J ends lost 4 bases and 7 bases, in that order; junction bases with no gene match: 8. The CDR3 has 16 amino acids. The CDR3: CASSSRTSGKGNEQFF. The CDR3 DNA is TGTGCCAGCAGCTCCCGGACTAGCGGGAAGGGGAATGAGCAGTTCTTC.

The sample holds a few counts of this clone. The rearrangement links TRBV3-1 (or the pseudogene TRBV3-2) to TRBJ1-5; a possible D gene is TRBD1 (5 bases). Germline CDR1 is LGHDT and CDR2 is YNNKEL (reference sequence). V was clipped by 4 bases and J by 4 bases, with 17 bases between them. This CDR3 has 16 amino acids. The CDR3 region has the DNA TGTGCCAGCAGCCTCGGGAGAAGGGGCCTAAATCAGCCCCAGCATTTT. Translated, it gives CASSLGRRGLNQPQHF.

V is TRBV6-2 or TRBV6-3 and J is TRBJ2-3; 7 bases align to TRBD1. The CDR3 length is 15 residues. J was trimmed by 6 bases and V by 2 bases; bases with no gene match: 8. The V gene's germline CDR1 is MNHEY and CDR2 SVGEGT. CDR3 sequence (DNA): TGTGCCAGCAGTTACCCGGAGGACAGGCGGGATACGCAGTATTTT. This codes for CASSYPEDRRDTQYF.

The J gene is TRBJ1-2, the V gene TRBV9; 7 bases are shared with TRBD1. J was trimmed by 4 bases and V by 3 bases; bases with no gene match: 9. The CDR3 is 15 amino acids. Germline V gene lookup returns CDR1 SGDLS and CDR2 YYNGEE. The CDR3 bases are TGTGCCAGCAGCGCCCCGACAGGGTTGAGCTATGGCTACACCTTC. Encoded protein: CASSAPTGLSYGYTF.

J is TRBJ2-2 and V is TRBV2, with 8 bases lining up with TRBD1. Germline V gene lookup returns CDR1 SNHLY and CDR2 FYNNEI. The CDR3 is 15 amino acids. J was trimmed by 5 bases and V by 8 bases; bases with no gene match: 10. CDR3 nucleotides: TGTGCCAGCGGTACAGGGGGTGTATCTACCGGGGAGCTGTTTTTT. It translates to CASGTGGVSTGELFF.

This clone was detected a few times. The chain has TRBV7-2 and TRBJ1-3; no definite D call. CDR3 length equals 15 residues. CDR1 and CDR2 from the germline V gene are SGHTA and FQGNSA. The V end was cut by 2 bases, the J end by 2 bases, with 10 bases between. CDR3 loop: CASSLLTSAGNTIYF. Here the CDR3 DNA reads TGTGCCAGCAGCTTACTTACGTCAGCTGGAAACACCATATATTTT.

This chain links TRBV6-4 with TRBJ2-1; tentative D call: TRBD2 (5 bases). The CDR3 is made up of 14 amino acids. Germline loops: CDR1 MRHNA, CDR2 SNTAGT. Trimming shortened V by 7 bases and J by 7 bases, and 17 bases separated the two germline ends. CDR3 in DNA: TGTGCCAGCACAGCGGCGGAGAGGGCGAATGAGCAGTTCTTC. Protein sequence: CASTAAERANEQFF.

V gene TRBV29-1 combines with J gene TRBJ2-1, with 15 bases identical to TRBD2. The V gene's germline CDR1 is SQVTM and CDR2 ANQGSEA. This CDR3 has 16 amino acids. V shed 6 bases, J shed 8 bases, and the junction held 11 bases outside the gene matches. The CDR3 is CSVPGTSGGMQDEQFF. CDR3 DNA sequence: TGCAGCGTCCCCGGGACTAGCGGGGGGATGCAAGATGAGCAGTTCTTC.

The chain employs TRBV19 and TRBJ2-1, with 10 bases lining up with TRBD1. V dropped 3 bases and J dropped 7; count of bases not matched to a gene: 9. This CDR3 contains 16 residues. The germline CDR1 and CDR2 sequences are LNHDA and SQIVND (reference sequence). The CDR3 spells CASSMAWTGGLNEQFF. CDR3 bases: TGTGCCAGTAGTATGGCCTGGACAGGGGGGTTGAATGAGCAGTTCTTC.

The gene calls are TRBV9 and TRBJ2-3; 9 positions match TRBD2. The CDR3 runs to 15 residues. Germline CDR1 SGDLS, CDR2 YYNGEE. V lost 1 base and J lost 3; bases outside the gene matches: 3. The chain's CDR3 is CASSVSSGRTDTQYF. CDR3 in DNA: TGTGCCAGCAGCGTAAGTAGCGGGAGAACAGATACGCAGTATTTT. Using reference TRBV9 and TRBJ2-3 for the parts outside the CDR3, the full variable domain is DSGVTQTPKHLITATGQRVTLRCSPRSGDLSVYWYQQSLDQGLQFLIQYYNGEERAKGNILERFSAQQFPDLHSELNLSSLELGDSALYFCASSVSSGRTDTQYFGPGTRLTVL.

This chain uses TRBV13 with TRBJ1-2, with 7 nucleotides matching TRBD1. V lost 7 bases to trimming and J lost 5 bases; unmatched junction nucleotides: 13. CDR1 is PRHDT, CDR2 FYEKMQ, per germline (reference sequence). The CDR3 covers 15 residues. The CDR3 is CASNLRRQGWYGYTF. CDR3 DNA sequence: TGTGCCAGCAACCTACGGAGACAGGGTTGGTATGGCTACACCTTC.

The chain is built from TRBV29-1 and TRBJ2-7, with D perhaps assigned TRBD1 or TRBD2 (5 bases each). The CDR3 runs to 13 residues. V was trimmed by 4 bases and J by 3 bases, leaving 13 bases between them. Germline lookup yields CDR1 SQVTM and CDR2 ANQGSEA. Written as DNA, the CDR3 is TGCAGCGTTGGCCATAGGGACGGCTACGAGCAGTACTTC. It yields the protein CSVGHRDGYEQYF.

The V gene is TRBV9, the J gene TRBJ1-2; D is unresolved. The V and J ends lost 0 bases and 7 bases respectively, with 22 bases between them. Germline V gene lookup returns CDR1 SGDLS and CDR2 YYNGEE. The CDR3 has 17 residues. CDR3 in DNA: TGTGCCAGCAGCGTAGGGGCCCGGGTTTCGCTATTCAGTGGCTACACCTTC. This codes for CASSVGARVSLFSGYTF.

J is TRBJ2-2 and V is TRBV5-1, with 8 bases that match TRBD1. CDR1 and CDR2 (germline): SGHRS, YFSETQ. The CDR3 is 15 amino acids. V was pared by 4 bases and J by 2 bases, with 4 bases of the junction left unmatched. CDR3 DNA: TGCGCCAGCAGCGCAGGACAGGGCAACACCGGGGAGCTGTTTTTT. It codes for CASSAGQGNTGELFF.

The CDR3 DNA reads as TGTGCCACCAGTGATTTCTCAGGACAGGGGAGCCTAGCGAACACCGGGGAGCTGTTTTTT. Translation: CATSDFSGQGSLANTGELFF. This rearrangement joins TRBV24-1 to TRBJ2-2, with 9 bases matching TRBD1. This CDR3 has 20 residues. Trimming at V came to 1 base and at J to 0 bases, leaving 11 bases not matched to a gene. The germline V gene has CDR1 KGHDR and CDR2 SFDVKD.

The chain links TRBV5-4 to TRBJ2-3; the D gene is possibly TRBD2 (7 bases). Trimming stripped 2 bases from V and 2 bases from J, with 12 bases between. The germline V gene has CDR1 SGHNT and CDR2 YYREEE (reference sequence). CDR3 length equals 15 residues. CDR3 region: CASSLRGAPTDTQYF. In DNA form, the CDR3 reads TGTGCCAGCAGCTTACGGGGGGCGCCCACAGATACGCAGTATTTT. Using reference TRBV5-4 and TRBJ2-3 for the parts outside the CDR3, the full variable domain is ETGVTQSPTHLIKTRGQQVTLRCSSQSGHNTVSWYQQALGQGPQFIFQYYREEENGRGNFPPRFSGLQFPNYSSELNVNALELDDSALYLCASSLRGAPTDTQYFGPGTRLTVL.

V is TRBV28 and J is TRBJ2-2; the D is unclear. The CDR3 loop spans 14 amino acids. Germline V gene sequence: CDR1 MDHEN, CDR2 SYDVKM. V was cut by 2 bases and J by 3 bases, with 7 bases left in between. The DNA of the CDR3 is TGTGCCAGCAGTTTAGCCAGCTACACCGGGGAGCTGTTTTTT. The encoded protein is CASSLASYTGELFF.

J is TRBJ2-7 and V is TRBV28; D remains unclear. Germline V gives CDR1 MDHEN, CDR2 SYDVKM. Trimming took off 6 bases at V and 4 bases at J, with 16 bases between the two ends. The CDR3 spans 14 residues. Here the CDR3 DNA reads TGTGCCAGCAGCCAGGACGAGGCCCTTTACGAGCAGTACGTC. Translated, it gives CASSQDEALYEQYV.

The genes are TRBV29-1 and TRBJ2-1; D is ambiguous. From germline, CDR1 is SQVTM and CDR2 ANQGSEA. Trimming stripped 7 bases from V and 14 bases from J, with 15 bases between. The length of the CDR3 is 10 residues. CDR3 sequence reads: CSAQVGIKFF. Here the CDR3 DNA reads TGCAGCGCCCAAGTTGGGATTAAGTTCTTC.

V gene TRBV6-5 combines with J gene TRBJ1-1; 7 bases map to TRBD1. This CDR3 comprises 13 residues. CDR1 and CDR2 from the germline V gene are MNHEY and SVGAGI. The V gene end was trimmed by 7 bases and the J gene end by 3 bases; junction bases not matched to a gene: 5. The CDR3 here is CASTPTGYTEAFF. DNA of the CDR3: TGTGCCAGCACCCCGACAGGGTACACTGAAGCTTTCTTT.

V usage is TRBV19 and J usage is TRBJ1-1; the D gene is possibly TRBD1 (5 bases). The CDR3 consists of 16 residues. Germline CDR1 reads LNHDA; CDR2 reads SQIVND (reference sequence). V was pared by 2 bases and J by 0 bases, with 13 bases between. The CDR3 loop is CASSIQQGALNTEAFF. DNA of the CDR3: TGTGCCAGTAGTATACAGCAGGGAGCGTTGAACACTGAAGCTTTCTTT.